This TCR beta chain appears in the sequencing data of a study of blood T cell repertoires in COVID-19. Study in general: Specimens from acute and convalescent COVID-19 originated in the United States, Italy and Spain.

The cohort comprised adults aged roughly 18 to 95 years residing in under 30 US areas. Participants reported their clinical history, and cohort assignment relied on those reports. Concerning this clone itself: The germline gene is not matched at one end of the junction; a read error may be the cause.

The CDR3 spans 14 residues. Germline V gene data show CDR1 as SSHAT and CDR2 as FNYEAQ (reference sequence). Only in-frame clones appear in the TCRdb table, and some are missing; sequencing was by immunoSEQ multiplex PCR. The sample records about half a million clones, about 85% being singletons. The chain recombines TRBV7-7 with TRBJ1-1, with D perhaps TRBD1 (5 bases). Source material: PBMCs or T cells enriched from blood (not recorded which). The sequence was collected from an older woman who had recovered from COVID-19. The CDR3 DNA reads TGTGCTAGCAGTTTAGCGCTAGGGGACACTGAAGCTTTCTTT. This encodes CASSLALGDTEAFF.